This TCR beta chain derives from a study of blood T cell repertoires in COVID-19. Across the whole study: The samples span acute and convalescent COVID-19 from the United States, Italy and Spain.

Germline V gives CDR1 MNHEY, CDR2 SVGEGT. The junction had 10 bases not matched to a gene; V was cut back by 5 bases and J by 10 bases. There are 15 residues in the CDR3. Some clones are missing from TCRdb's copy, which holds only in-frame ones; the method was immunoSEQ multiplex PCR. The sample holds roughly 160,000 clones, just over 85% seen once. V and J are TRBV6-2 or TRBV6-3 and TRBJ2-1; 11 bases are a match to TRBD2. This TCR was sampled from a man aged 60 to 69 with acute or convalescent COVID-19. Sequencing was done on a sample of peripheral blood. As DNA, the CDR3 is TGTGCCAGCAGTACGACGGGACTAGCGGCATTAGAGCAGTTCTTC. It yields the protein CASSTTGLAALEQFF.